A single T cell receptor beta chain is shown here with its context. A single record per CDR3 protein comes from TCRdb applying MiXCR to the 5' RACE reads. The profile shows about 350,000 distinct CDR3 sequences, about 8.3% of them singletons. This entry is derived from a study of T cells after yellow fever vaccination. Overall study: SMART-Seq v4 Ultra Low Input served to prepare low-cell-number fractions.

Per the germline V gene, CDR1 is KGHDR and CDR2 is SFDVKD. The CDR3 sequence is 14 residues long. The germline V and J ends were trimmed by 5 bases and 0 bases, with 8 bases remaining between them. The chain combines TRBV24-1 with TRBJ2-3; D not resolved. The source of this sequence is a man aged 18-30 years who received the YFV17D yellow fever vaccine. Specimen: PBMCs, collected roughly 45 days after the first yellow fever vaccination. The CDR3 bases are TGTGCCACCAGTGGGGCGCCGAGCACAGATACGCAGTATTTT. It encodes CATSGAPSTDTQYF.